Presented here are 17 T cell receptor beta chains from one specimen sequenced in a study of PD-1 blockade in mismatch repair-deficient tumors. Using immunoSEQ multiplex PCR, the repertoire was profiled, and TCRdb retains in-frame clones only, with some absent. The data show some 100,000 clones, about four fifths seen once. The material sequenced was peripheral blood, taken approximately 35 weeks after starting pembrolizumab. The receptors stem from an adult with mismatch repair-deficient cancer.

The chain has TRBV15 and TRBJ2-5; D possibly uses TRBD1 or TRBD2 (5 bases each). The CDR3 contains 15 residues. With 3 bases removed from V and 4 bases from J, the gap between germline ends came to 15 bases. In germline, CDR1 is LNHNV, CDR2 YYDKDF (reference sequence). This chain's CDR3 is CATSSGSGAGETQYF. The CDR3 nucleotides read TGTGCCACCAGCAGTGGTTCCGGGGCCGGAGAGACCCAGTACTTC.

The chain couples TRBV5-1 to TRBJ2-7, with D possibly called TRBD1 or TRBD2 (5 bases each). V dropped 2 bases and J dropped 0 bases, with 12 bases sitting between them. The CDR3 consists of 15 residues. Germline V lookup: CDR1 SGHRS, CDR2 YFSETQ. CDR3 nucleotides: TGCGCCAGCAGCTTCGGGGACGGAAGCTCCTACGAGCAGTACTTC. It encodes CASSFGDGSSYEQYF.

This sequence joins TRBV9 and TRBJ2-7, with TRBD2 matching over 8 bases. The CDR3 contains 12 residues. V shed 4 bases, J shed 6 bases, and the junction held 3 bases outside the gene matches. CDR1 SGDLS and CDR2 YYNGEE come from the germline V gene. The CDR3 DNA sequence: TGTGCCAGCAGCCCCCGGGGGGGCGAGCAGTACTTC. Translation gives CASSPRGGEQYF. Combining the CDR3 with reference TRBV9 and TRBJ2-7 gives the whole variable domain DSGVTQTPKHLITATGQRVTLRCSPRSGDLSVYWYQQSLDQGLQFLIQYYNGEERAKGNILERFSAQQFPDLHSELNLSSLELGDSALYFCASSPRGGEQYFGPGTRLTVT.

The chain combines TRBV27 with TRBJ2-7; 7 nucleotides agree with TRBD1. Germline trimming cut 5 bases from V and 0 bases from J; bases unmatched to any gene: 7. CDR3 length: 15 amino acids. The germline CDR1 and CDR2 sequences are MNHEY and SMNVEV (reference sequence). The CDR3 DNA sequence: TGTGCCAGCAGTCTCCGGGACAGCAGCTCCTACGAGCAGTACTTC. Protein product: CASSLRDSSSYEQYF.

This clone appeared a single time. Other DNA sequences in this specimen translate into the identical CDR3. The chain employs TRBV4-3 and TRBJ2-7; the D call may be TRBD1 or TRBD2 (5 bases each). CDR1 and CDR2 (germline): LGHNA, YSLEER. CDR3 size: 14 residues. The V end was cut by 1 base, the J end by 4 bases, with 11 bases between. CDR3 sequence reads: CASSQGREPYEQYF. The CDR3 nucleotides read TGCGCCAGCAGCCAAGGCAGGGAGCCTTACGAGCAGTACTTC.

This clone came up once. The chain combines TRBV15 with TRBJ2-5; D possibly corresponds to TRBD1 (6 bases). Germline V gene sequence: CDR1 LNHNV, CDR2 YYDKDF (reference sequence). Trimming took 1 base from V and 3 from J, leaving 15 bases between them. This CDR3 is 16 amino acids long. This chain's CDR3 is CATSRGPGHMEETQYF. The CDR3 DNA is TGTGCCACCAGCAGAGGGCCGGGACATATGGAAGAGACCCAGTACTTC.

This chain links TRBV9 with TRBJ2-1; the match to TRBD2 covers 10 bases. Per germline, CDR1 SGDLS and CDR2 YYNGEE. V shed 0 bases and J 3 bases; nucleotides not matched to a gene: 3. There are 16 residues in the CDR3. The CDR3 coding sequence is TGTGCCAGCAGCGTAGTGTCTAGCGGGGGCTACAATGAGCAGTTCTTC. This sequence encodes CASSVVSSGGYNEQFF.

The CDR3 loop reads CASSLTRNTGELFF. Written as DNA, the CDR3 is TGTGCCAGCAGCTTGACGAGGAACACCGGGGAGCTGTTTTTT. J is TRBJ2-2 and V is TRBV7-6; D uncertain. The CDR3 sequence is 14 residues long. Germline V gives CDR1 SGHVS, CDR2 FNYEAQ. V lost 3 bases to trimming and J lost 1 base, with 6 bases between them.

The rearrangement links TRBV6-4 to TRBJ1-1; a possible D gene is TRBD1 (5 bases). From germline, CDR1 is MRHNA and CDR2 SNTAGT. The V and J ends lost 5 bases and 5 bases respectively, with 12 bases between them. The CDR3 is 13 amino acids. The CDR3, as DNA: TGTGCCAGCAGTTTGCAGGAGGGGACTGAAGCTTTCTTT. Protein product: CASSLQEGTEAFF.

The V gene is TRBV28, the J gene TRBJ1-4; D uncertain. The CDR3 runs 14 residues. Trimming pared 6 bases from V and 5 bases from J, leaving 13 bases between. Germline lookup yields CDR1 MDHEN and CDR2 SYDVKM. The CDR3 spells CASSNAGGNEKLFF. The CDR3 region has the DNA TGTGCCAGCAGCAATGCGGGAGGGAATGAAAAACTGTTTTTT. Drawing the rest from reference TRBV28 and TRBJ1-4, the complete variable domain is DVKVTQSSRYLVKRTGEKVFLECVQDMDHENMFWYRQDPGLGLRLIYFSYDVKMKEKGDIPEGYSVSREKKERFSLILESASTNQTSMYLCASSNAGGNEKLFFGSGTQLSVL.

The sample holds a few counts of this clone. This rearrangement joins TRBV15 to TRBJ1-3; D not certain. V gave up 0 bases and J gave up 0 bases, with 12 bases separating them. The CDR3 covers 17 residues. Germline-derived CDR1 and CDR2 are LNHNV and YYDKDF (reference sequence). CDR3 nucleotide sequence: TGTGCCACCAGCAGAGATATCTCCTCCGCCTCTGGAAACACCATATATTTT. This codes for CATSRDISSASGNTIYF. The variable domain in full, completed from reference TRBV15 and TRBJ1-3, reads DAMVIQNPRYQVTQFGKPVTLSCSQTLNHNVMYWYQQKSSQAPKLLFHYYDKDFNNEADTPDNFQSRRPNTSFCFLDIRSPGLGDTAMYLCATSRDISSASGNTIYFGEGSWLTVV.

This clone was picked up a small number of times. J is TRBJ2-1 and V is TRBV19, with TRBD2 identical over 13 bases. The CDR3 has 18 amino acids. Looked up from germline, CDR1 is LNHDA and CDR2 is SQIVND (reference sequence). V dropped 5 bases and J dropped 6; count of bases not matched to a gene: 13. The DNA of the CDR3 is TGTGCCAGTAGTCGGGGATGGGAAACTAGCGGGAGGGGCAATGAGCAGTTCTTC. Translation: CASSRGWETSGRGNEQFF.

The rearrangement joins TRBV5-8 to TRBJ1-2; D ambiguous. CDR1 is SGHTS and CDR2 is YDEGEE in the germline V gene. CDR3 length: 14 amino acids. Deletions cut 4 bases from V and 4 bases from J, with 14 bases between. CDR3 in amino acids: CASSPFGSSYGYTF. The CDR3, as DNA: TGTGCCAGCAGCCCCTTTGGTTCGAGCTATGGCTACACCTTC.

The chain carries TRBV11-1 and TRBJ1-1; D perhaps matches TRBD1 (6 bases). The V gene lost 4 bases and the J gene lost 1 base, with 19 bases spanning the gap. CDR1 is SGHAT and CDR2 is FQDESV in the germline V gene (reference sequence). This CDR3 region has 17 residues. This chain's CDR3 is CASSSTGLGLKNTEAFF. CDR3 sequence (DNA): TGTGCCAGCAGCTCTACAGGGTTGGGATTGAAGAACACTGAAGCTTTCTTT. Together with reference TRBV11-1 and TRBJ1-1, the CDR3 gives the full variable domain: EAEVAQSPRYKITEKSQAVAFWCDPISGHATLYWYRQILGQGPELLVQFQDESVVDDSQLPKDRFSAERLKGVDSTLKIQPAELGDSAMYLCASSSTGLGLKNTEAFFGQGTRLTVV.

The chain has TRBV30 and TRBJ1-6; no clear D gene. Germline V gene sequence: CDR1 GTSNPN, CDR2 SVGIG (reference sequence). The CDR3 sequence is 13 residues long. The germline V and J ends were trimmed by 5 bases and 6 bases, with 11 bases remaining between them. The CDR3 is CAWVGTRNSPLHF. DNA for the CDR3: TGTGCCTGGGTGGGAACCCGTAATTCACCCCTCCACTTT.

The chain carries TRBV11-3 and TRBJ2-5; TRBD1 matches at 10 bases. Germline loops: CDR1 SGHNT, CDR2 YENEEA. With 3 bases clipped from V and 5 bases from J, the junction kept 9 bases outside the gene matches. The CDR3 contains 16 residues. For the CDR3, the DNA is TGTGCCAGCAGCTTGGGGGGGACAGGGGTTTCGGAGACCCAGTACTTC. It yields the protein CASSLGGTGVSETQYF.

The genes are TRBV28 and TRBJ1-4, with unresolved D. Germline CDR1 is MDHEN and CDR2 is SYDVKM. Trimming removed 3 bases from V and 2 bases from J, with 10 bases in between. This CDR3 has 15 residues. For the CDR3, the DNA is TGTGCCAGCAGTTTCGGGGTCTCTACTAATGAAAAACTGTTTTTT. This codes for CASSFGVSTNEKLFF.